This T cell receptor beta chain was identified in a study of blood T cell repertoires in COVID-19. Whole-study context: Nucleic acid was either cDNA or gDNA, and it came from T cells, B-cell-depleted T cells, or PBMCs.

Profiled with immunoSEQ multiplex PCR; TCRdb holds only in-frame clones, not every one. The sample records approximately 77,000 clones, around 90% being singletons. The CDR3 has 15 amino acids. The junction had 9 bases not matched to a gene; V was cut back by 6 bases and J by 5 bases. From germline, CDR1 is LNHDA and CDR2 SQIVND (reference sequence). The sequencing input was peripheral blood. The receptor's source is a man in his fifties or sixties with active COVID-19. The chain uses TRBV19 and TRBJ2-5, with 10 bases lining up with TRBD1. The CDR3 is CASRQGTGETETQYF. The CDR3 DNA follows: TGTGCCAGTAGACAGGGGACAGGGGAGACGGAGACCCAGTACTTC.